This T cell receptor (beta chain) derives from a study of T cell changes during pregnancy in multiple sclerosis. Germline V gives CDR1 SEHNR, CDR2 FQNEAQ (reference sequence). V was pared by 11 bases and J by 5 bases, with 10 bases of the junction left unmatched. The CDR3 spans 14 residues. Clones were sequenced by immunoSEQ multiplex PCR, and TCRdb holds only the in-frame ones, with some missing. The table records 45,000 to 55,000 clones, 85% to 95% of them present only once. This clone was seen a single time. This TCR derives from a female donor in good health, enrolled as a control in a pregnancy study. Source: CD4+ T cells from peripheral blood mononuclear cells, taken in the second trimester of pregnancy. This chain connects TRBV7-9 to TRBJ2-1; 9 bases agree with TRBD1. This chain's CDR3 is CAGLPDRGDNEQFF. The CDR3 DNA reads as TGTGCCGGCCTTCCCGACAGGGGGGACAATGAGCAGTTCTTC.